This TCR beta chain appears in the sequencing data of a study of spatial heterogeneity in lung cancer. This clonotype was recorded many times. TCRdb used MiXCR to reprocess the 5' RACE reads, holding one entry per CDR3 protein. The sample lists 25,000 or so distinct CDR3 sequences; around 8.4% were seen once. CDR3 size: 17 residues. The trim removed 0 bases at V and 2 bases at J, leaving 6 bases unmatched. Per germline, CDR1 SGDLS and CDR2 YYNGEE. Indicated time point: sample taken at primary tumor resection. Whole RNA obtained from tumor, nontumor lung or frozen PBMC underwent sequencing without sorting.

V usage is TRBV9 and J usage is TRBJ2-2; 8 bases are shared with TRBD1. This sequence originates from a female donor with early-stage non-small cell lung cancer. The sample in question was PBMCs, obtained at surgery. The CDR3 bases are TGTGCCAGCAGCGTAGCTTCGACAGGGGTCAACACCGGGGAGCTGTTTTTT. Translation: CASSVASTGVNTGELFF.